This TCR beta chain was obtained from a study of blood T cell repertoires in COVID-19 (dated by TCRdb to about 2020). Study-wide context: Collaborator samples came from the United States, Italy and Spain and covered acute and convalescent phases of COVID-19. The dataset comprised deeply sampled blood TCRbeta repertoires from subjects exposed to, actively infected with, or recovered from COVID-19. Where available, HLA class I and class II types were obtained from metadata supplied by the sample provider rather than from assay-based typing. The repertoires were made available in a free public database intended to serve as a resource for research on the immune response to SARS-CoV-2. The samples were drawn from the first 160 participants of the ongoing ImmuneRACE study and from 950 to 1,500 subjects provided by 6 global collaborators. A de-identified subject ID, COVID-19 status, age in years and sex were almost always included in the sample metadata. The prospective study material was composed of cDNA or gDNA derived from T cells, B-cell-depleted T cells, or PBMCs. Paper-wide results and their limitations: Clinical and demographic metadata were provided uncurated, with the amount varying by source and participant.

Collaborating institutions collected whole blood in K2EDTA tubes following their own protocols. For TCRbeta analysis, collaborators shipped samples as frozen whole blood, isolated PBMCs, or DNA extracted from either of those sample types. The immunoSEQ Assay, a bias-controlled multiplex PCR, was used to amplify TCRbeta CDR3 regions from genomic DNA. On the study's bioinformatics: The number of nucleated cells in each sample was estimated by amplification of reference gene primers within the assay. To quantify the absolute abundance of each unique TCRbeta CDR3 rearrangement, sequence reads were collapsed and filtered. For each sample, productive Simpson clonality was calculated as the square root of Simpson's diversity index across productive rearrangements. TCRdb holds this immuneACCESS table with in-frame rearrangements only. Some clones are missing; in checked studies, unresolved V genes explain under half, and the rest has no known cause. That table furnishes V, J and clone size, whereas the DNA furnished D and trimming. For this sample the table gives 95,000 to 100,000 clones, of which roughly nine tenths were detected only once. The biggest ten clones account for approximately 15% of the sample.

Comments on this clone: Its antigen is not yet known. Per-base quality was not reported, and no clone a single base away is much larger than it.

Based on the germline V gene, the CDR1 and CDR2 sequences are MGHRA and YSYEKL. The CDR3 holds 16 amino acids from the cysteine to the phenylalanine. Left in the record is the CDR3 DNA by itself, 48 bases read in frame from the first base. After removal of 1 base from V and 4 bases from J, the junction retains 8 bases not matched to a gene. Sequencing was done on a sample of peripheral blood. The rearrangement joined TRBV4-1 to TRBJ2-3; TRBD1 fits 7 bases in the junction. This receptor was identified in a man aged 45-65 years with acute or convalescent COVID-19. The bases read TGCGCCAGCAGCCAAGTCTTTAAGGGGGCGTCAGATACGCAGTATTTT. Translation gives CASSQVFKGASDTQYF.